These T cell receptor beta chains were read from a single sample in a study of T cells in Graves' hyperthyroidism and ophthalmopathy. TCRdb ran MiXCR on the multiplex PCR reads and lists one entry per CDR3 protein. The sample carries approximately 520,000 distinct CDR3 sequences, around 21% recorded once. The specimen sequenced was blood. These TCRs come from a man aged 18 to 29 with Graves' hyperthyroidism. CDR3s include the opening cysteine and the closing phenylalanine or tryptophan. Fields, in order: D gene, clone size, J gene, V gene, CDR3 DNA, CDR3 protein. The D gene is left open where the match is weak. A row's size may be missing; if present it is once, few, many or a size class.

TRBD1	many	TRBJ1-2	TRBV2	TGTGCCAGCGGGGACAGAGCTAACTATGGCTACACCTTC	CASGDRANYGYTF
TRBD1	NA	TRBJ1-1	TRBV29-1	TGCAGCGTTGTTTCCTGGGACAGCTTGAACACTGAAGCTTTCTTT	CSVVSWDSLNTEAFF
NA	many	TRBJ2-7	TRBV7-2	TGTGCCAGCAGGTTTGGGAGACTCCTAATCTACGAGCAGTACTTC	CASRFGRLLIYEQYF
NA	NA	TRBJ2-7	TRBV7-8	TGTGCCGGCAGCTTAACAGCGAGCGGCGAGCAGTACTTC	CAGSLTASGEQYF
NA	few	TRBJ1-1	TRBV18	TGTGCCAGCTCACCCGATCAGGCTCTCAACACTGAAGCTTTCTTT	CASSPDQALNTEAFF
NA	NA	TRBJ2-4	TRBV5-6	TGTGCCAGCAGCTCCGCCCAGGGCATTCAGTACTTC	CASSSAQGIQYF
NA	NA	TRBJ1-2	TRBV25-1	TGTGCCAGCAGCCAGGGGACGGACCGCTATGGCTACACCTTC	CASSQGTDRYGYTF
NA	many	TRBJ1-2	TRBV5-1	TGCGCCAGCAGACAGGGAGAGGTTCATGGCTACACCTTC	CASRQGEVHGYTF
NA	few	TRBJ2-5	TRBV28	TGTGCCAGCAGACCCTGGGGGGAACAGACCCAGTACTTC	CASRPWGEQTQYF
TRBD1	many	TRBJ1-1	TRBV12-3/TRBV12-4	TGTGCCAGCAGTCCCGGACAGGGGTTGAACACTGAAGCTTTCTTT	CASSPGQGLNTEAFF
TRBD1	many	TRBJ1-2	TRBV5-5	TGTGCCAGCAGCCCGGGGACAGGGGGCACTAACTATGGCTACACCTTC	CASSPGTGGTNYGYTF
NA	many	TRBJ2-6	TRBV20-1	TGCAGTGTCCCCGGGGGTGGGGCCAACGTCCTGACTTTC	CSVPGGGANVLTF
NA	few	TRBJ2-5	TRBV15	TGTGCCAGCCAAGGGACCAGGCGGGAGACCCAGTACTTC	CASQGTRRETQYF
NA	many	TRBJ2-7	TRBV7-8	TGTGCCAGCACCCCCGGGGGAGGAGGGCTCGAGCAGTACTTC	CASTPGGGGLEQYF
NA	NA	TRBJ2-5	TRBV28	TGTGCCAGCGTCGACGCCGGCCAAGAGACCCAGTACTTC	CASVDAGQETQYF
NA	many	TRBJ1-5	TRBV6-8	TGTGCCAGCACTAAAGGGCAGGGGAGGCAGCCCCAGCATTTT	CASTKGQGRQPQHF
TRBD1	many	TRBJ2-7	TRBV12-3/TRBV12-4	TGTGCCAGCAGGCCGGGACAGAGATCCTACGAGCAGTACTTC	CASRPGQRSYEQYF
TRBD1	many	TRBJ2-7	TRBV6-5	TGTGCCAGCAGTTATCTGCTTGGACAGGGCAACGAGCAGTACTTC	CASSYLLGQGNEQYF
NA	many	TRBJ1-5	TRBV19	TGTGCCAGTAGTATAGAAGCGGGGAAAGTCCAGCCCCAGCATTTT	CASSIEAGKVQPQHF
TRBD2	few	TRBJ2-5	TRBV5-1	TGCGCCAGCAGCTGGGGGGGGGAAGAGACCCAGTACTTC	CASSWGGEETQYF
TRBD1	few	TRBJ1-1	TRBV9	TGTGCCAGCAGCGCAAATCCGAAGGGACAGGGAGGAACTGAAGCTTTCTTT	CASSANPKGQGGTEAFF
NA	many	TRBJ1-1	TRBV5-6	TGTGCCAGCAGCTTGGTGGGTAGCGAGAACACTGAAGCTTTCTTT	CASSLVGSENTEAFF
NA	many	TRBJ1-2	TRBV27	TGTGCCAGCAGTTTACGGGCAGGGTGGGGCTACACCTTC	CASSLRAGWGYTF
NA	few	TRBJ2-5	TRBV13	TGTGCCAGCAGGACCGGGACATCAAGTATGGGGACCCAGTACTTC	CASRTGTSSMGTQYF
NA	NA	TRBJ2-7	TRBV6-2/TRBV6-3	TGTGCCAGCAGTTACCTGAGACAGGCCTACGAGCAGTACTTC	CASSYLRQAYEQYF
TRBD2	many	TRBJ2-2	TRBV6-4	TGTGCCAGCAGACCCGGGACTAGCGGGTTAAACACCGGGGAGCTGTTTTTT	CASRPGTSGLNTGELFF
TRBD1	few	TRBJ2-2	TRBV28	TGTGCCAGCAGTGCCGCCGGGACAGGGCTCACCGGGGAGCTGTTTTTT	CASSAAGTGLTGELFF
NA	NA	TRBJ2-5	TRBV12-3/TRBV12-4	TGTGCCAGCAGTTTAGACATGGAGACCCAGTACTTC	CASSLDMETQYF
TRBD1	many	TRBJ1-1	TRBV12-3/TRBV12-4	TGTGCCAGCAGTCGCGCCGGGGGACAGGGGAACACTGAAGCTTTCTTT	CASSRAGGQGNTEAFF
NA	NA	TRBJ2-5	TRBV20-1	TGCAGTGCTTCGGGAGGGACAGGACTCCAAGAGACCCAGTACTTC	CSASGGTGLQETQYF
NA	NA	TRBJ1-2	TRBV7-8	TGTGCCAGCAGCCTAGTTGGGGGGAGCGCTAACTATGGCTACACCTTC	CASSLVGGSANYGYTF
NA	NA	TRBJ1-2	TRBV5-1	TGCGCCAGCAGCTGGGACGAACAGGGAGGTGGCTACACCTTC	CASSWDEQGGGYTF
NA	once	TRBJ2-7	TRBV28	TGTGCCAGCAGCTGGGGGATCTACGAGCAGTACTTC	CASSWGIYEQYF
NA	many	TRBJ1-2	TRBV12-3/TRBV12-4	TGTGCCAGCAGTCCCCGGGGGGGGGAAGCGAACTATGGCTACACCTTC	CASSPRGGEANYGYTF
NA	few	TRBJ2-7	TRBV6-1	TGTGCCAGCAAGGGACCAGCGGAGGGCGAGCAGTACTTC	CASKGPAEGEQYF
NA	few	TRBJ1-1	TRBV7-9	TGTGCCAGCAGCTTAGATGGGGTGATGAACACTGAAGCTTTCTTT	CASSLDGVMNTEAFF
NA	many	TRBJ1-2	TRBV30	TGTGCCTGGAGTTTGTCAGGGCGACTTAACTATGGCTACACCTTC	CAWSLSGRLNYGYTF
NA	many	TRBJ1-3	TRBV29-1	TGCAGCGTTCACGTCGGTGGAAACACCATATATTTT	CSVHVGGNTIYF
NA	many	TRBJ2-5	TRBV12-3/TRBV12-4	TGTGCCAGCAGAGATTCCGAAGAGACCCAGTACTTC	CASRDSEETQYF
NA	many	TRBJ1-2	TRBV5-1	TGCGCCAGCAGCTTGGGGTGGGGCCGGGACTATGGCTACACCTTC	CASSLGWGRDYGYTF
TRBD1	NA	TRBJ2-1	TRBV12-3/TRBV12-4	TGTGCCAGCAGTCCCCAGGGGGCCTTCTTCTACAATGAGCAGTTCTTC	CASSPQGAFFYNEQFF
NA	few	TRBJ2-5	TRBV15	TGTGCCACCAGCAGACCGAGGGGTATAATAGAGACCCAGTACTTC	CATSRPRGIIETQYF
NA	few	TRBJ2-2	TRBV30	TGTGCCTGGAGCCCCTTGGACCGGGCGACGAACACCGGGGAGCTGTTTTTT	CAWSPLDRATNTGELFF
TRBD1	many	TRBJ2-7	TRBV19	TGTGCCAGTAGTATCTTGGGACAGGGTGGCTCCGAGCAGTACTTC	CASSILGQGGSEQYF
TRBD2	NA	TRBJ2-3	TRBV6-1	TGTGCCAGCAGTGAGGTAGCGGGGTACACAGATACGCAGTATTTT	CASSEVAGYTDTQYF
NA	NA	TRBJ1-5	TRBV12-3/TRBV12-4	TGTGCCAGCAGCCCTTCGGGGGGGCCCTATAGCAATCAGCCCCAGCATTTT	CASSPSGGPYSNQPQHF
TRBD1	NA	TRBJ1-6	TRBV29-1	TGCAGCGTCGTACGGACAGGGGGATCACCCCTCCACTTT	CSVVRTGGSPLHF
NA	NA	TRBJ1-1	TRBV12-3/TRBV12-4	TGTGCCAGCAAAACAGGGACCATTCGCGACACTGAAGCTTTCTTT	CASKTGTIRDTEAFF
NA	NA	TRBJ1-6	TRBV5-6	TGTGCCAGCAGCGGGACGGGAAGCTCCTATAATTCACCCCTCCACTTT	CASSGTGSSYNSPLHF
NA	many	TRBJ1-1	TRBV28	TGTGCCAGCTTGGCGTCAGACAGCCCGGGCACTGAAGCTTTCTTT	CASLASDSPGTEAFF
NA	NA	TRBJ1-5	TRBV20-1	TGCAGTGCTAGAATGACTAATCAGCCCCAGCATTTT	CSARMTNQPQHF
NA	many	TRBJ2-5	TRBV13	TGTGCCAGCACGGAGGGGCAGCAAGAGACCCAGTACTTC	CASTEGQQETQYF